Included here is one TCR beta chain sequence, with context. The antigen remains unidentified. The source of the sample is a study of T cell repertoires in cytomegalovirus infection. Study-wide background: Signatures in public TCR beta sequences pointed to both CMV infection and matching HLA type. Findings and limits, study-wide: Clonotypes of TCR beta that were HLA-C-restricted and CMV-specific dominated the ex vivo response. Cumulated frequencies of public TCR beta families served to identify carriers of CMV plus the relevant HLA.

Via MiXCR, TCRdb re-called the reads, giving one row per CDR3 protein. Here the sample spans a few hundred thousand distinct CDR3 sequences, approximately 15% being singletons. This CDR3 has 16 residues. Germline V gene data show CDR1 as KGHSH and CDR2 as LQKENI. The V gene lost 1 base and the J gene lost 7 bases, with 17 bases spanning the gap. Source material: PBMCs. The sequence was obtained from a human donor in good health (CMV status not recorded). Some clones in this sample may be carry-over from other donors' samples. The chain links TRBV18 to TRBJ2-1; possibly TRBD2 for D (6 bases). The CDR3 region has the DNA TGTGCCAGCTCACCACGCAATGGGGGGACCAAGAATGAGCAGTTCTTC. It is translated as CASSPRNGGTKNEQFF.